This T cell receptor (beta chain) was identified in a study of cytomegalovirus exposure and HLA in healthy donors. Study in general: Of some 400 genotyped donors, more than 65% grouped in the Caucasian-associated ancestry cluster. General study points: Using the classifier, cytomegalovirus status was reportedly diagnosed with high specificity and sensitivity.

Note on this clone: Antigen: not known.

Researchers ran the PCR with 60 Vbeta and 13 Jbeta primers. Sequencing was performed with immunoSEQ multiplex PCR; in TCRdb, only in-frame clones are kept and a portion is missing. The specimen's table records more than 90,000 clones. With 2 bases clipped from V and 2 bases from J, the junction kept 4 bases outside the gene matches. CDR1 MNHNY and CDR2 SVGAGI come from the germline V gene (reference sequence). This CDR3 comprises 16 residues. The TCR originated in a man aged 25 to 45 in good health and CMV-seronegative. Sequenced sample: PBMCs. The V and J genes are TRBV6-6 and TRBJ2-1; 9 nucleotides align to TRBD1. The DNA for the CDR3 is TGTGCCAGCAGTTACCCCGGGACAGGGACCTACAATGAGCAGTTCTTC. It is translated as CASSYPGTGTYNEQFF.